These T cell receptor beta chains were read from a single sample in a study of technical replicates of blood from a handful of donors. TCRdb keeps only in-frame clones here, not all; method: immunoSEQ multiplex PCR. Here the sample spans about 84,000 clones, 93% being singletons. Sequences were obtained from T cells isolated from PBMCs. These receptors were obtained from a human donor in good health. Each CDR3 is given with its conserved first and last residue. The D gene is left open where the match is weak. Not all rows give a size; the values are once, few, many and, for expanded clones, a class.

j_call clone_size v_call d_call cdr3_aa cdr3_nt
TRBJ1-1 few TRBV5-1 NA CASTPAGSTEAFF TGCGCCAGCACCCCAGCAGGATCCACTGAAGCTTTCTTT
TRBJ2-1 NA TRBV6-5 NA CASSYLVGYNEQFF TGTGCCAGCAGTTATTTGGTCGGTTACAATGAGCAGTTCTTC
TRBJ1-2 NA TRBV14 TRBD1 CASSPTTTIGTEINYGYTF TGTGCCAGCAGCCCCACCACCACCATCGGGACAGAAATTAACTATGGCTACACCTTC
TRBJ2-1 NA TRBV6-5 NA CASSYSIAGEQFF TGTGCCAGCAGTTACTCGATCGCGGGTGAGCAGTTCTTC
TRBJ1-3 NA TRBV28 NA CASSRSGNTIYF TGTGCCAGCAGCCGTTCTGGAAACACCATATATTTT
TRBJ1-1 NA TRBV5-1 TRBD1 CASSGGQDRDTEAFF TGCGCCAGCAGCGGAGGACAGGACAGGGACACTGAAGCTTTCTTT
TRBJ2-2 few TRBV7-9 NA CASSPYRNTGELFF TGTGCCAGCAGCCCATACAGGAACACCGGGGAGCTGTTTTTT
TRBJ2-2 NA TRBV9 NA CASSVGYGDITGELFF TGTGCCAGCAGCGTAGGCTACGGAGATATCACCGGGGAGCTGTTTTTT
TRBJ1-2 NA TRBV4-1 TRBD1 CASSPQGDYGYTF TGCGCCAGCAGCCCACAGGGGGACTATGGCTACACCTTC
TRBJ2-7 NA TRBV7-9 TRBD2 CASRRSGMTRYEQYF TGTGCCAGCAGAAGAAGCGGGATGACTCGCTACGAGCAGTACTTC
TRBJ2-1 NA TRBV7-2 NA CASSLRVSDSLIYNEQFF TGTGCCAGCAGCTTACGTGTCTCGGACAGCTTGATCTACAATGAGCAGTTCTTC
TRBJ2-3 NA TRBV28 NA CASSFSSGGRNTQYF TGTGCCAGCAGTTTTAGTAGTGGGGGCAGGAATACGCAGTATTTT
TRBJ2-4 NA TRBV13 NA CASSLGSRAKNIQYF TGTGCCAGCAGCTTAGGGTCCAGGGCCAAAAACATTCAGTACTTC
TRBJ1-1 once TRBV7-9 NA CASSLRGDTEAFF TGTGCCAGCAGCTTACGGGGGGACACTGAAGCTTTCTTT
TRBJ2-5 NA TRBV6-5 NA CASSPPRVPQETQYF TGTGCCAGCAGTCCCCCCCGGGTGCCCCAAGAGACCCAGTACTTC
TRBJ1-6 NA TRBV7-7 TRBD1 CASSSDRDSPLHF TGTGCTAGCAGCTCCGACAGGGACTCACCCCTCCACTTT
TRBJ2-1 NA TRBV7-6 NA CASSRLGNEQFF TGTGCCAGCAGTCGACTGGGCAATGAGCAGTTCTTC
TRBJ2-2 NA TRBV11-1 NA CASSLDQWNTGELFF TGTGCCAGCAGCTTAGATCAGTGGAACACCGGGGAGCTGTTTTTT
TRBJ2-3 NA TRBV28 TRBD2 CASSSSLAGGLKKADTQYF TGTGCCAGCAGCTCCTCACTAGCGGGAGGGCTAAAAAAAGCAGATACGCAGTATTTT
TRBJ2-1 once TRBV9 TRBD2 CASSVGLAGIEQFF TGTGCCAGCAGCGTAGGACTAGCGGGAATTGAGCAGTTCTTC
TRBJ1-2 NA TRBV6-6 NA CASSSRGEDYGYTF TGTGCCAGCAGTTCCCGGGGGGAAGATTATGGCTACACCTTC
TRBJ1-2 NA TRBV6-1 TRBD1 CASSEALWDSAPGYTF TGTGCCAGCAGTGAAGCGCTTTGGGACAGTGCCCCGGGCTACACCTTC
TRBJ2-1 NA TRBV6-1 TRBD2 CASTDIAGIYNEQFF TGTGCCAGCACCGATATAGCGGGGATCTACAATGAGCAGTTCTTC
TRBJ1-2 NA TRBV7-9 NA CASSGEQGAATTF TGTGCCAGCAGCGGAGAACAGGGCGCCGCTACAACCTTC
TRBJ1-2 once TRBV25-1 NA CASTPSQRPGGYTF TGTGCCAGTACTCCTAGCCAACGGCCCGGAGGCTACACCTTC
TRBJ2-3 NA TRBV2 TRBD2 CASSAQKLLARADTQYF TGTGCCAGCAGCGCCCAAAAACTACTAGCGAGAGCAGATACGCAGTATTTT
TRBJ2-3 once TRBV21-1 NA CASSKIHSTDTQYF TGTGCCAGCAGCAAAATACATAGCACAGATACGCAGTATTTT
TRBJ2-2 NA TRBV7-9 NA CASSHPRTENTGELFF TGTGCCAGCAGCCATCCTAGGACAGAAAACACCGGGGAGCTGTTTTTT
TRBJ2-1 NA TRBV29-1 NA CSVEPVRGAGGEQFF TGCAGCGTTGAGCCCGTGCGTGGGGCCGGGGGTGAGCAGTTCTTC
TRBJ2-2 once TRBV29-1 NA CSVVRGSGAGELFF TGCAGCGTTGTGCGGGGTTCGGGGGCCGGGGAGCTGTTTTTT
TRBJ1-2 NA TRBV9 TRBD1 CASSAGPGQGANYGYTF TGTGCCAGCAGCGCAGGGCCGGGACAGGGGGCGAACTATGGCTACACCTTC
TRBJ2-7 NA TRBV4-1 TRBD2 CASGRTSGEQYF TGCGCCAGCGGAAGGACTAGCGGGGAGCAGTACTTC
TRBJ1-2 NA TRBV2 TRBD1 CASISTGPNYGYTF TGTGCCAGCATTTCGACAGGGCCAAACTATGGCTACACCTTC
TRBJ2-5 NA TRBV19 TRBD1 CASSMRQGARVRQETQYF TGTGCCAGTAGTATGAGGCAGGGGGCGAGGGTGCGCCAAGAGACCCAGTACTTC
TRBJ1-6 NA TRBV15 TRBD1 CATRRTGDGNSPLHF TGTGCCACCAGAAGGACAGGGGACGGGAATTCACCCCTCCACTTT
TRBJ2-1 NA TRBV5-1 NA CASSKQGRKEYNEQFF TGCGCCAGCAGCAAACAAGGCAGGAAGGAATACAATGAGCAGTTCTTC
TRBJ1-3 NA TRBV27 TRBD1 CASSLTGVGNTIYF TGTGCCAGCAGTTTAACAGGGGTGGGAAACACCATATATTTT
TRBJ1-1 NA TRBV27 NA CASSLSAPPDKNTEAFF TGTGCCAGCAGTTTATCGGCCCCCCCGGACAAGAACACTGAAGCTTTCTTT
TRBJ2-7 NA TRBV6-6 NA CASSSWAGHSYEQYF TGTGCCAGCAGCTCCTGGGCGGGGCATTCCTACGAGCAGTACTTC
TRBJ2-5 NA TRBV5-1 NA CASSIEETQYF TGCGCCAGCAGCATAGAAGAGACCCAGTACTTC
TRBJ1-4 NA TRBV29-1 NA CSVEEAQGGEKLFF TGCAGCGTTGAAGAAGCACAGGGCGGTGAAAAACTGTTTTTT
TRBJ1-2 NA TRBV14 NA CASSLAGQNLGYTF TGTGCCAGCAGCCTCGCGGGCCAGAACCTTGGCTACACCTTC
TRBJ2-7 NA TRBV5-6 NA CASSPGGTFSYEQYF TGTGCCAGCAGCCCTGGGGGGACTTTCTCCTACGAGCAGTACTTC
TRBJ1-4 NA TRBV2 TRBD1 CASSTRQGLLLNEKLFF TGTGCCAGCAGTACCCGACAGGGGCTTCTTCTTAATGAAAAACTGTTTTTT
TRBJ1-1 NA TRBV5-1 NA CASSLGTLNTEAFF TGCGCCAGCAGCTTGGGTACACTGAACACTGAAGCTTTCTTT
TRBJ2-2 once TRBV27 TRBD2 CASASGSGNTGELFF TGTGCCAGCGCTAGCGGGTCGGGGAACACCGGGGAGCTGTTTTTT
TRBJ1-1 NA TRBV6-5 NA CASSLSPGLEAFF TGTGCCAGCAGCCTCAGTCCCGGACTTGAAGCTTTCTTT
TRBJ1-6 NA TRBV19 NA CASSIGRGSSYNSPLHF TGTGCCAGTAGTATAGGAAGGGGGAGCTCCTATAATTCACCCCTCCACTTT
TRBJ1-4 NA TRBV25-1 NA CASSEGQGKEKLFF TGTGCCAGCAGTGAAGGGCAGGGTAAGGAAAAACTGTTTTTT
TRBJ1-3 NA TRBV28 NA CASSSTVNSGNTIYF TGTGCCAGCAGTTCTACAGTCAACTCTGGAAACACCATATATTTT
TRBJ2-1 NA TRBV7-9 NA CASSLGSRGQEQFF TGTGCCAGCAGCTTAGGGTCCAGGGGACAAGAGCAGTTCTTC
TRBJ1-4 NA TRBV11-2 NA CASSRRTGAGGREKLFF TGTGCCAGCAGCCGTCGAACGGGTGCGGGTGGTCGAGAAAAACTGTTTTTT
TRBJ1-1 NA TRBV6-4 NA CASSDSGGGNTEAFF TGTGCCAGCAGTGACTCGGGGGGAGGGAACACTGAAGCTTTCTTT